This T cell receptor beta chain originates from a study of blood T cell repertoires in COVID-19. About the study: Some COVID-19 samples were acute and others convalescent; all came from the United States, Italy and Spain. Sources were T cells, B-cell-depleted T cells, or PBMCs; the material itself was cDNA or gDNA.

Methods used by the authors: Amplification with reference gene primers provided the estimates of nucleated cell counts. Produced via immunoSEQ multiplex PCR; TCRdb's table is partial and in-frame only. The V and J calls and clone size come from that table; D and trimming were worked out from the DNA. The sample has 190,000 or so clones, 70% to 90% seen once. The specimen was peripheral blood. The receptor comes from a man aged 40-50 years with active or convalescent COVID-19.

CDR3 residues: CASSLRRDKANSGNTIYF. DNA for the CDR3: TGTGCCAGCTCACTACGTAGGGACAAGGCCAACTCTGGAAACACCATATATTTT. The chain employs TRBV18 and TRBJ1-3; D perhaps matches TRBD1 (6 bases). The CDR3 runs to 18 residues. CDR1 and CDR2 from the germline V gene are KGHSH and LQKENI. V was pared by 4 bases and J by 0 bases, with 19 bases between.